This TCR beta chain emerged from a study of shared clonotypes between healthy human individuals. About the research overall: Aged between 18 and 49, the donors were two women and three men.

The repertoire was sequenced with immunoSEQ multiplex PCR; TCRdb's copy has only in-frame clones and lacks some. The repertoire holds about 600,000 clones, more than 95% seen once, with 0.055% to 0.07% in the top ten. Germline CDR1 is MDHEN and CDR2 is SYDVKM. Trimming left V 2 bases short and J 7 bases short, with 9 bases between. The CDR3 loop spans 13 amino acids. Specimen: naive CD4+ T cells sorted from blood. Described subset: CD45RA+ positively selected. The sequence derives from a woman between 25 and 40 years old in good health. The chain has TRBV28 and TRBJ1-5; maybe TRBD1 (6 bases). The CDR3 here is CASSLQGRQPQHF. The CDR3 DNA follows: TGTGCCAGCAGTTTACAGGGGAGGCAGCCCCAGCATTTT.